The 14 T cell receptor beta chains below come from one sample, sequenced in a study of cytomegalovirus exposure and HLA in healthy donors (dated by TCRdb to between 2016 and 2019). Libraries were made using the immunoSEQ multiplex PCR assay. A mixture of 60 forward primers for TCR Vbeta segments and 13 reverse primers for TCR Jbeta segments was used in the multiplex PCR. TCRdb's version of the immuneACCESS table is confined to in-frame rearrangements and falls short of the full clone set. An unresolved V gene accounts for under half of the shortfall where checked; the remainder is of unknown origin. This sample comprises around 130,000 clones, 60% to 85% of them detected only once. Roughly 1.9% of the sample is in the top ten clones. Specimen: PBMCs. The receptors originated from a woman in her 40s in good health and CMV-seronegative.

This clone was picked up a small number of times. V and J are TRBV2 and TRBJ1-6; 9 bases match TRBD1. Losses at the gene ends were 8 bases for V and 9 bases for J; bases not matched to a gene: 14. In germline, CDR1 is SNHLY, CDR2 FYNNEI. The CDR3 covers 16 residues. CDR3 coding DNA: TGTGCCAGCGTGGGGGGGACAGGGACTGTGGGTTCACCCCTCCACTTT. Its protein is CASVGGTGTVGSPLHF.

The chain is built from TRBV7-6 and TRBJ2-7; 7 positions match TRBD2. This CDR3 comprises 14 residues. The germline gives CDR1 SGHVS, CDR2 FNYEAQ. The junction had 9 bases not matched to a gene; V was cut back by 4 bases and J by 6 bases. The CDR3 DNA is TGTGCCAGCAGCTCTCACTTTTCGGGGGGCGAGCAGTACTTC. It translates to CASSSHFSGGEQYF. Full variable domain (outside the CDR3, taken from reference TRBV7-6 and TRBJ2-7): GAGVSQSPRYKVTKRGQDVALRCDPISGHVSLYWYRQALGQGPEFLTYFNYEAQQDKSGLPNDRFSAERPEGSISTLTIQRTEQRDSAMYRCASSSHFSGGEQYFGPGTRLTVT.

The CDR3 nucleotides read TGTGCCTGGAGCCAGGGGAGCAATCAGCCCCAGCATTTT. It codes for CAWSQGSNQPQHF. The chain couples TRBV30 to TRBJ1-5; TRBD1 might be the D (6 bases). Trimming removed 3 bases from V and 1 base from J, with 7 bases in between. Germline V gene sequence: CDR1 GTSNPN, CDR2 SVGIG (reference sequence). CDR3 size: 13 residues.

J is TRBJ2-1 and V is TRBV29-1; 11 bases align to TRBD1. Germline values: CDR1 SQVTM, CDR2 ANQGSEA. Trimming at V came to 8 bases and at J to 8 bases, leaving 5 bases not matched to a gene. The CDR3 extends over 12 amino acids. The CDR3 region has the DNA TGCAGCATCGGGACAGGGGGTCATGAGCAGTTCTTC. Encoded protein: CSIGTGGHEQFF.

For this clone: Sequence at one end of the junction differs from germline and may be a read error. This chain uses TRBV2 with TRBJ2-6, with D possibly matching TRBD2 (7 bases). This CDR3 comprises 14 residues. Germline V gene lookup returns CDR1 SNHLY and CDR2 FYNNEI. Written as DNA, the CDR3 is TGTGCCAGCGGGGGGGGGCGTGGGGCCAACGGCCTGACTTTC. This sequence encodes CASGGGRGANGLTF.

This chain uses TRBV7-9 with TRBJ2-1, with 10 bases matching TRBD1. Germline V gene sequence: CDR1 SEHNR, CDR2 FQNEAQ (reference sequence). The CDR3 extends over 15 amino acids. The trim removed 5 bases at V and 6 bases at J, leaving 7 bases unmatched. CDR3 in DNA: TGTGCCAGCAGCCCGGGGACAGGGGTGGTCAATGAGCAGTTCTTC. Protein product: CASSPGTGVVNEQFF.

This clone was seen only a few times. This sample includes further DNA sequences coding for the same CDR3. V usage is TRBV29-1 and J usage is TRBJ2-3; D uncertain. Trimming took off 3 bases at V and 2 bases at J, with 3 bases between the two ends. The CDR3 is 11 amino acids. Germline CDR1 is SQVTM and CDR2 is ANQGSEA. The CDR3 protein is CSVDLTDTQYF. The CDR3 coding sequence is TGCAGCGTTGACCTCACAGATACGCAGTATTTT.

The chain employs TRBV6-1 and TRBJ2-6; possible D gene TRBD1, 6 bases. Trimming removed 8 bases from V and 4 bases from J, with 12 bases in between. Germline-derived CDR1 and CDR2 are MNHNS and SASEGT. The CDR3 has 14 residues. The CDR3 protein is CASGQGSGANVLTF. The CDR3 region has the DNA TGTGCCAGCGGGCAGGGGAGCGGGGCCAACGTCCTGACTTTC.

V and J are TRBV30 and TRBJ1-2, with D possibly TRBD1 on 5 matching bases. CDR3 size: 18 residues. Germline CDR1 reads GTSNPN; CDR2 reads SVGIG (reference sequence). V was trimmed by 2 bases and J by 0 bases, leaving 22 bases between them. This CDR3 is CAWSLFDRTQISNYGYTF. In DNA form, the CDR3 reads TGTGCCTGGAGTCTTTTTGACAGAACACAGATTTCTAACTATGGCTACACCTTC.

The V gene is TRBV18, the J gene TRBJ1-1; D not resolved. Germline-derived CDR1 and CDR2 are KGHSH and LQKENI. The CDR3 extends over 12 amino acids. Between the trimmed V and J ends, which lost 2 bases and 5 bases, there was a span of 6 bases. In nucleotides, the CDR3 is TGTGCCAGCTCACCAAGGGAGACTGAAGCTTTCTTT. The encoded protein is CASSPRETEAFF. Supplemented by reference TRBV18 and TRBJ1-1, the full variable domain reads NAGVMQNPRHLVRRRGQEARLRCSPMKGHSHVYWYRQLPEEGLKFMVYLQKENIIDESGMPKERFSAEFPKEGPSILRIQQVVRGDSAAYFCASSPRETEAFFGQGTRLTVV.

Of note for this clone: Compared with germline, one end of the junction differs, possibly owing to a read error. The chain links TRBV7-9 to TRBJ2-5; TRBD2 might be the D (7 bases). Germline V CDR1 and CDR2: SEHNR, FQNEAQ (reference sequence). The CDR3 consists of 17 residues. The CDR3 DNA reads TGTTCCAGCAGCCGTTGGTCGGGGGGCGTTGGTGCGGAGACCCAGTACTTC. Its protein product is CSSSRWSGGVGAETQYF.

This clone was detected a few times. The chain uses TRBV28 and TRBJ1-4; D unresolved. V was shortened by 7 bases and J by 0 bases, with 9 bases between the two germline ends. The germline CDR1 and CDR2 sequences are MDHEN and SYDVKM. The length of the CDR3 is 14 residues. The CDR3 loop is CASMVPATNEKLFF. The CDR3 bases are TGTGCCAGCATGGTTCCGGCAACTAATGAAAAACTGTTTTTT.

The rearrangement uses TRBV28 and TRBJ2-1; 11 bases line up with TRBD2. The germline CDR1 and CDR2 sequences are MDHEN and SYDVKM. With 2 bases clipped from V and 3 bases from J, the junction kept 3 bases outside the gene matches. The CDR3 totals 16 residues. CDR3 in amino acids: CASSLPTSGIYNEQFF. DNA for the CDR3: TGTGCCAGCAGTTTACCGACTAGCGGGATCTACAATGAGCAGTTCTTC.

The V gene is TRBV7-3, the J gene TRBJ2-3; perhaps TRBD1 as D (5 bases). This CDR3 is built from 16 residues. V shed 2 bases and J shed 2 bases, with 14 bases lying between them. Germline V gene lookup returns CDR1 SGHTA and CDR2 FQGTGA. The CDR3 spells CASSLRGDSATDTQYF. As DNA, the CDR3 is TGTGCCAGCAGCTTACGCGGAGACAGCGCCACAGATACGCAGTATTTT.